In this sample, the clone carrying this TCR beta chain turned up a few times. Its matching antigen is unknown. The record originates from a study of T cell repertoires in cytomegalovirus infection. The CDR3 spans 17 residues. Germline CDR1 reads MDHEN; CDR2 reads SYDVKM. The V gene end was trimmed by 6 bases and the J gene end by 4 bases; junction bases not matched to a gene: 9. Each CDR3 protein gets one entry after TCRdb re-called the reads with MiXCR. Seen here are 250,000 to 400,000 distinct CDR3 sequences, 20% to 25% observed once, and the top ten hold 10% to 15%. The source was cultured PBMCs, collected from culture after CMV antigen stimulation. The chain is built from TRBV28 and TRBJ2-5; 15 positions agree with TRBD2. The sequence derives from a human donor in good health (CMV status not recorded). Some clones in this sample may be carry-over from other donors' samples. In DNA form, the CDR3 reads TGTGCCAGCAGGTCGAAGGGACTAGCGGGAGGAGGAGAGACCCAGTACTTC. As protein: CASRSKGLAGGGETQYF. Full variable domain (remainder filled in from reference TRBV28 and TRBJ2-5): DVKVTQSSRYLVKRTGEKVFLECVQDMDHENMFWYRQDPGLGLRLIYFSYDVKMKEKGDIPEGYSVSREKKERFSLILESASTNQTSMYLCASRSKGLAGGGETQYFGPGTRLLVL.